Here is one T cell receptor (beta chain) with its context. Its target is unknown. The germline CDR1 and CDR2 sequences are SGHRS and YFSETQ. There are 18 residues in the CDR3. J lost 7 bases, V lost 3 bases, and 11 bases had no gene match. Separation from the approximately 720-subject first cohort characterized the roughly 110-subject validation cohort, to which the donors belonged. This specimen belongs to a study of cytomegalovirus exposure and HLA in healthy donors. Across the whole study: The same platform was used for the 110 or so validation repertoires as for the approximately 630 first-cohort repertoires, as reported in a later analysis. Whole-study findings and limits: 164 TCR beta chains were listed as cytomegalovirus-associated. First-cohort TCR clusters were later found to tend to co-occur in the 90 to 150 validation repertoires.

The repertoire was sequenced with immunoSEQ multiplex PCR; TCRdb's copy has only in-frame clones and lacks some. The table has 55,000 to 65,000 clones, about 88% seen once; the top ten hold around 1.1%. Sequencing was done on a sample of PBMCs. This TCR came from a man aged 18 to 30 in good health and CMV-seronegative. J is TRBJ2-1 and V is TRBV5-1; 15 bases match TRBD2. The CDR3 DNA sequence: TGCGCCAGCAGCTCCACCGGACTAGCGGGAGGGCAAGGAAATGAGCAGTTCTTC. Translated, it gives CASSSTGLAGGQGNEQFF.